The 22 T cell receptor beta chains below all came from one sample that was sequenced in a study of T-cell reconstitution after alpha-beta-depleted transplantation in children. The library targeted TCRbeta and was prepared with unique molecular identifiers. TCRdb re-analysed the PCR reads in MiXCR, keeping a single row per CDR3 protein. This sample has some 290,000 distinct CDR3 sequences; 23% occur once, and the top ten carry approximately 9.9%. Sequencing was performed on PBMCs, mostly from graft donor cells, taken 180 days after TCRalphabeta/CD19-depleted stem cell transplant. Receptors originate from a male patient younger than 18 who had a stem cell transplant for acute lymphoblastic leukemia, so the T cells may come from the graft donor.

As concerns this clonotype: Lacking the conserved final phenylalanine or tryptophan, this CDR3 likely reflects a read error. This chain connects TRBV10-2 to TRBJ2-4; TRBD2 matches at 8 bases. This CDR3 comprises 14 residues. The junction had 7 bases not matched to a gene; V was cut back by 7 bases and J by 5 bases. Per the germline V gene, CDR1 is WSHSY and CDR2 is SAAADI. The CDR3 DNA reads TGCGCCAGCAAAAGAGCGGGAGCGGAAAACATTCAGTACTAC. It specifies CASKRAGAENIQYY.

This chain links TRBV20-1 with TRBJ1-1; D is unresolved. V lost 3 bases and J lost 8, with 13 bases in between. The CDR3 is made up of 12 amino acids. Per the germline V gene, CDR1 is DFQATT and CDR2 is SNEGSKA (reference sequence). The CDR3 is CSASGLWQEAFF. The CDR3 region has the DNA TGCAGTGCTAGCGGACTGTGGCAAGAAGCTTTCTTT.

This clonotype was seen a few times. The gene calls are TRBV7-9 and TRBJ2-5, with D perhaps TRBD1 or TRBD2 (5 bases each). CDR1 and CDR2 (germline): SEHNR, FQNEAQ (reference sequence). Trimming removed 5 bases at V and 4 bases at J, with 11 bases between. This CDR3 is 13 amino acids long. CDR3 DNA sequence: TGTGCCAGCAGCGAGGGGACGGGAGAGACCCAGTACTTC. It is translated as CASSEGTGETQYF. The full variable domain, with the rest looked up from reference TRBV7-9 and TRBJ2-5, is DTGVSQNPRHKITKRGQNVTFRCDPISEHNRLYWYRQTLGQGPEFLTYFQNEAQLEKSRLLSDRFSAERPKGSFSTLEIQRTEQGDSAMYLCASSEGTGETQYFGPGTRLLVL.

The gene calls are TRBV7-2 and TRBJ1-1; a possible D gene is TRBD1 (5 bases). Trimming cost V 1 base and J 3 bases, with 9 bases left between them. The CDR3 is made up of 14 amino acids. Germline assignment: CDR1 SGHTA and CDR2 FQGNSA. This CDR3 reads CASSLEGPHTEAFF. The CDR3 DNA follows: TGTGCCAGCAGCTTAGAGGGACCCCACACTGAAGCTTTCTTT.

The sample holds a few counts of this clonotype. DNA for the CDR3: TGTGCCAGCAGTCCGAACAGGGGAGCAACTAATGAAAAACTGTTTTTT. Residues: CASSPNRGATNEKLFF. This chain connects TRBV12-3 or TRBV12-4 to TRBJ1-4, with TRBD1 identical over 7 bases. The length of the CDR3 is 16 residues. With V trimmed by 5 bases and J by 0 bases, 6 bases remained unmatched.

The rearrangement joins TRBV7-3 to TRBJ2-1, with D possibly TRBD2 on 5 matching bases. Deletions cut 1 base from V and 2 bases from J, with 9 bases between. This CDR3 contains 15 residues. Germline V gene data show CDR1 as SGHTA and CDR2 as FQGTGA. CDR3 coding DNA: TGTGCCAGCAGCTTAAGAGCGGCGACCTACAATGAGCAGTTCTTC. Translated: CASSLRAATYNEQFF.

A remark on this clonotype: Possible read error: a much larger clone is one base away. The final CDR3 position lacks the conserved phenylalanine or tryptophan, pointing to a likely read error. The gene calls are TRBV7-9 and TRBJ2-3; D remains unclear. Germline lookup yields CDR1 SEHNR and CDR2 FQNEAQ (reference sequence). V lost 5 bases and J 1 base, leaving 4 bases between the germline ends. This CDR3 is 12 amino acids long. The CDR3 protein is CASSQRTDTQYL. The CDR3 coding sequence is TGTGCCAGCAGCCAGCGCACAGATACGCAGTATCTT.

This clonotype has more than one count but fewer than ten. In DNA form, the CDR3 reads TGCGCCAGCAGCAGTCGGACAGGGAAAGCAAACACCATATATTTT. It codes for CASSSRTGKANTIYF. J is TRBJ1-3 and V is TRBV5-1; TRBD1 agrees at 8 bases. The CDR3 sequence is 15 residues long. The J segment lost 6 bases and the V segment lost 4 bases, leaving 9 bases of the junction unmatched. The germline V gene encodes CDR1 SGHRS and CDR2 YFSETQ. The whole variable domain, remainder taken from reference TRBV5-1 and TRBJ1-3, is KAGVTQTPRYLIKTRGQQVTLSCSPISGHRSVSWYQQTPGQGLQFLFEYFSETQRNKGNFPGRFSGRQFSNSRSEMNVSTLELGDSALYLCASSSRTGKANTIYFGEGSWLTVV.

This clonotype was detected only a few times. The chain employs TRBV14 and TRBJ1-2; D may be TRBD1 (6 bases). With 0 bases removed from V and 4 bases from J, the gap between germline ends came to 12 bases. The CDR3 length is 15 residues. CDR1 and CDR2 from the germline V gene are SGHDN and FVKESK. The CDR3 DNA reads TGTGCCAGCAGCCAAGATTACGGCAGGGGCTATGGCTACACCTTC. It codes for CASSQDYGRGYGYTF.

The chain's CDR3 is CASRTSGRVDEQFF. CDR3 bases: TGTGCCAGCAGGACTAGCGGGAGGGTTGATGAGCAGTTCTTC. The chain has TRBV12-3 or TRBV12-4 and TRBJ2-1; TRBD2 agrees at 14 bases. The V gene end was trimmed by 6 bases and the J gene end by 8 bases; junction bases not matched to a gene: 3. The CDR3 sequence is 14 residues long.

This clonotype was seen only a few times. The rearrangement links TRBV27 to TRBJ2-7; 7 bases match TRBD2. The CDR3 is 16 amino acids. Germline CDR1 MNHEY, CDR2 SMNVEV (reference sequence). Trimming at V came to 5 bases and at J to 5 bases, leaving 15 bases not matched to a gene. The CDR3 spells CASSLMGAGSEDEQYF. DNA of the CDR3: TGTGCCAGCAGTCTAATGGGAGCGGGATCGGAAGACGAGCAGTACTTC.

This clonotype was picked up many times. The chain uses TRBV7-6 and TRBJ2-5; TRBD1 agrees at 10 bases. Trimming removed 8 bases from V and 3 bases from J; junction bases left unmatched: 0. This CDR3 comprises 12 residues. Germline values: CDR1 SGHVS, CDR2 FNYEAQ. The CDR3 coding sequence is TGTGCCAGCGGGACAGGGGAAGAGACCCAGTACTTC. Its translation: CASGTGEETQYF. Filled out from reference TRBV7-6 and TRBJ2-5, the complete variable domain reads GAGVSQSPRYKVTKRGQDVALRCDPISGHVSLYWYRQALGQGPEFLTYFNYEAQQDKSGLPNDRFSAERPEGSISTLTIQRTEQRDSAMYRCASGTGEETQYFGPGTRLLVL.

The V gene is TRBV2, the J gene TRBJ2-7; tentative D call: TRBD1 (5 bases). V shed 6 bases and J shed 2 bases, with 14 bases lying between them. The CDR3 loop spans 14 amino acids. The germline V gene encodes CDR1 SNHLY and CDR2 FYNNEI. As DNA, the CDR3 is TGTGCCAGCAGAGTCGAGCAGGGTACCTACGAGCAGTACTTC. This sequence encodes CASRVEQGTYEQYF.

The DNA of the CDR3 is TGTGCCAGCAGCTTGGGGGGGGCCGGACGCTACGAGCAGTACTTC. It specifies CASSLGGAGRYEQYF. This sequence joins TRBV5-4 and TRBJ2-7; D may match TRBD1 or TRBD2 (6 bases each). Per germline, CDR1 SGHNT and CDR2 YYREEE (reference sequence). This CDR3 contains 15 residues. The V end lost 0 bases, the J end lost 3 bases, and 13 bases lay between the germline ends.

The chain's CDR3 is CATSDSGTYNNEQFF. The CDR3 nucleotides are TGTGCCACCAGTGATTCCGGGACTTACAACAATGAGCAGTTCTTC. The chain recombines TRBV24-1 with TRBJ2-1, with D maybe TRBD2 (6 bases). Trimming stripped 2 bases from V and 5 bases from J, with 12 bases between. This CDR3 region has 15 residues. Germline CDR1 is KGHDR and CDR2 is SFDVKD.

The V call is TRBV24-1, the J call TRBJ2-3; D possibly uses TRBD1 or TRBD2 (5 bases each). CDR3 length: 13 residues. Per the germline V gene, CDR1 is KGHDR and CDR2 is SFDVKD. The V end was cut by 9 bases, the J end by 0 bases, with 9 bases between. The CDR3 DNA reads as TGTGCCACCCGGGACGTAAGCACAGATACGCAGTATTTT. Translating it yields CATRDVSTDTQYF.

This clonotype was counted only a few times. V gene TRBV11-2 combines with J gene TRBJ2-5; the D is unclear. Germline CDR1 and CDR2: SGHAT and FQNNGV. Deletions cut 2 bases from V and 2 bases from J, with 9 bases between. The CDR3 runs 14 residues. The CDR3 DNA reads TGTGCCAGCAGCTTACAAGCCTTTCAAGAGACCCAGTACTTC. This sequence encodes CASSLQAFQETQYF.

This clonotype was seen a few times. This rearrangement joins TRBV6-2 or TRBV6-3 to TRBJ2-2; D remains ambiguous. The CDR3 runs to 14 residues. CDR1 and CDR2 from the germline V gene are MNHEY and SVGEGT. Trimming left V 3 bases short and J 2 bases short, with 7 bases between. This CDR3 is CASSYRPNTGELFF. Written as DNA, the CDR3 is TGTGCCAGCAGTTATCGGCCCAACACCGGGGAGCTGTTTTTT.

This clonotype was counted between two and nine times. This chain uses TRBV6-2 or TRBV6-3 with TRBJ2-2, with TRBD1 identical over 9 bases. Trimming cost V 7 bases and J 2 bases; bases outside gene matches: 8. This CDR3 has 16 residues. Per the germline V gene, CDR1 is MNHEY and CDR2 is SVGEGT. In DNA form, the CDR3 reads TGTGCCAGCATTATCCGGGACAGGGAAAACACCGGGGAGCTGTTTTTT. Its protein is CASIIRDRENTGELFF.

CDR3 bases: TGTGCCAGCACAGGTTACACCGACCAAGAGACCCAGTACTTC. Translated: CASTGYTDQETQYF. The chain carries TRBV11-2 and TRBJ2-5; D ambiguous. CDR3 length: 14 amino acids. Per germline, CDR1 SGHAT and CDR2 FQNNGV. Trimming pared 7 bases from V and 0 bases from J, leaving 12 bases between.

This rearrangement joins TRBV27 to TRBJ2-3, with D perhaps being TRBD1 or TRBD2 (8 bases each). CDR3 length equals 17 residues. Germline lookup yields CDR1 MNHEY and CDR2 SMNVEV (reference sequence). Trimming stripped 4 bases from V and 2 bases from J, with 19 bases between. CDR3 amino acids: CASSYRGAGGTTDTQYF. The DNA for the CDR3 is TGTGCCAGCAGTTACAGGGGGGCGGGAGGAACCACAGATACGCAGTATTTT.

This clonotype was detected ten times or more. This chain joins TRBV21-1 and TRBJ2-3; TRBD2, the table's D call, was not compared with the DNA. TRBV21-1 is assigned pseudogene status. The CDR3 is made up of 16 amino acids. The CDR3 DNA reads TGTGCCAGCAGCAAAGGAGAGCGGGAGGACACAGATACGCAGTATTTT. Translation gives CASSKGEREDTDTQYF.